This T cell receptor beta chain was sequenced during a study of blood T cell repertoires in COVID-19. The ends lost 0 bases at V and 7 bases at J; junction bases unmatched: 12. CDR1 is MRHNA and CDR2 is SNTAGT in the germline V gene. This CDR3 has 17 residues. Repertoires were generated with immunoSEQ multiplex PCR, while TCRdb's copy carries only in-frame clones and drops some. The table lists about 82,000 clones, about 80% of them singletons. This clone is a singleton in its sample. This receptor was obtained from a woman aged 40 to 50 with active or convalescent COVID-19. The sample taken for sequencing was peripheral blood. V gene TRBV6-4 combines with J gene TRBJ1-5, with 7 bases lining up with TRBD1. CDR3 bases: TGTGCCAGCAGTGACTCGATAAGGGGGCGCGGAAACCAGCCCCAGCATTTT. Its translation is CASSDSIRGRGNQPQHF.